The 28 T cell receptor beta chains given below trace back to one sample, sequenced in a study of T cell repertoires in cytomegalovirus infection. TCRdb independently ran MiXCR on the reads; one entry per CDR3 protein. The table lists fewer than 250,000 distinct CDR3 sequences, around 12% of them singletons. The source material was PBMCs. These receptors all come from a human donor in good health (CMV status not recorded). Some clones in this sample may be carry-over from other donors' samples.

This clonotype was counted a few times. The chain carries TRBV4-3 and TRBJ1-1; D call uncertain. The CDR3 spans 14 residues. V was shortened by 0 bases and J by 7 bases, with 12 bases between the two germline ends. Germline CDR1 reads LGHNA; CDR2 reads YSLEER. CDR3 nucleotide sequence: TGCGCCAGCAGCCAAGAGTGGTCCAACCTTGAAGCTTTCTTT. Translated, it gives CASSQEWSNLEAFF.

This clonotype was detected only a few times. This rearrangement joins TRBV18 to TRBJ1-3, with D perhaps matching TRBD1 (6 bases). V was pared by 3 bases and J by 5 bases, with 11 bases between. Per germline, CDR1 KGHSH and CDR2 LQKENI. The CDR3 totals 14 residues. CDR3 DNA sequence: TGTGCCAGCTCACCCTCCAGGGGAAGAAACACCATATATTTT. It yields the protein CASSPSRGRNTIYF.

The rearrangement links TRBV7-9 to TRBJ2-1, with TRBD2 identical over 12 bases. The trim removed 3 bases at V and 8 bases at J, leaving 2 bases unmatched. CDR3 size: 14 residues. CDR1 SEHNR and CDR2 FQNEAQ come from the germline V gene (reference sequence). DNA of the CDR3: TGTGCCAGCAGCTTGCCTAGCGGGGGGGATGAGCAGTTCTTC. It is translated as CASSLPSGGDEQFF.

This clonotype was counted many times. The V and J genes are TRBV7-2 and TRBJ1-2; D unclear. Germline V CDR1 and CDR2: SGHTA, FQGNSA. The V gene lost 4 bases and the J gene lost 8 bases, with 14 bases spanning the gap. The CDR3 sequence is 13 residues long. The CDR3 spells CASSSTGLGGYTF. CDR3 DNA sequence: TGTGCCAGCAGCTCAACCGGATTGGGGGGCTACACCTTC.

The genes are TRBV5-6 and TRBJ2-5, with 9 bases matching TRBD2. The CDR3 is 13 amino acids. CDR1 and CDR2 (germline): SGHDT, YYEEEE. The junction had 6 bases not matched to a gene; V was cut back by 7 bases and J by 5 bases. CDR3 region: CASLGGRGETQYF. CDR3 in DNA: TGTGCCAGCCTTGGCGGGAGGGGTGAGACCCAGTACTTC.

The table lists this clonotype with many counts. The rearrangement uses TRBV7-2 and TRBJ2-7; 10 bases match TRBD2. This CDR3 comprises 16 residues. V was clipped by 5 bases and J by 0 bases; unmatched bases: 7. Germline-derived CDR1 and CDR2 are SGHTA and FQGNSA. DNA of the CDR3: TGTGCCAGCAGCCGCTCCAGCGGGAGGGACTCCTACGAGCAGTACTTC. It yields the protein CASSRSSGRDSYEQYF.

A few counts support this clonotype. V usage is TRBV25-1 and J usage is TRBJ2-7; 9 bases fit TRBD1. The CDR3 totals 14 residues. The J segment lost 2 bases and the V segment lost 2 bases, leaving 1 base of the junction unmatched. Germline V gene data show CDR1 as MGHDK and CDR2 as SYGVNS. This chain's CDR3 is CASSEGTGTYEQYF. The CDR3 nucleotides read TGTGCCAGCAGTGAAGGGACAGGGACCTACGAGCAGTACTTC.

The chain recombines TRBV7-9 with TRBJ2-2; D remains unclear. The CDR3 sequence is 15 residues long. Trimming removed 5 bases at V and 0 bases at J, with 10 bases between. CDR1 SEHNR and CDR2 FQNEAQ come from the germline V gene (reference sequence). CDR3 sequence: CASSLLPTNTGELFF. The CDR3 nucleotides are TGTGCCAGCAGCCTCCTCCCAACGAACACCGGGGAGCTGTTTTTT.

Only a few counts were recorded for this clonotype. The chain has TRBV20-1 and TRBJ1-2, with D hard to call. From germline, CDR1 is DFQATT and CDR2 SNEGSKA (reference sequence). The CDR3 is 11 residues long. Trimming stripped 4 bases from V and 8 bases from J, with 11 bases between. The CDR3 DNA reads as TGCAGTGCTACAGGCCCGCGGGGCTACACCTTC. Amino acid sequence: CSATGPRGYTF.

This clonotype was counted ten times or more. The genes are TRBV7-2 and TRBJ2-5; 11 nucleotides align to TRBD1. The length of the CDR3 is 14 residues. CDR1 SGHTA and CDR2 FQGNSA come from the germline V gene. Unmatched junction bases numbered 5, after V lost 6 bases and J lost 5 bases. In DNA form, the CDR3 reads TGTGCCAGCAGACGGGACAGGGGGGGTGAGACCCAGTACTTC. Translation: CASRRDRGGETQYF.

This clonotype was found many times. The chain combines TRBV7-2 with TRBJ2-5, with 11 positions matching TRBD2. Germline CDR1 is SGHTA and CDR2 is FQGNSA. The CDR3 extends over 13 amino acids. The V segment lost 7 bases and the J segment 14 bases; nucleotides outside the gene matches: 12. As DNA, the CDR3 is TGTGCCAGCACCCGTCTACTAGCGGGGGTTTTCTACTTC. It yields the protein CASTRLLAGVFYF.

The V gene is TRBV3-1, the J gene TRBJ2-5; D gene uncertain. This CDR3 has 15 amino acids. Germline CDR1 and CDR2: LGHDT and YNNKEL (reference sequence). V was cut by 4 bases and J by 4 bases, with 16 bases left in between. This CDR3 is CASSPATDPAETQYF. The DNA of the CDR3 is TGTGCCAGCAGCCCCGCCACAGACCCAGCAGAGACCCAGTACTTC.

This clonotype has a count of ten or more. The CDR3 protein is CASSYGREFTDTQYF. In DNA, the CDR3 is TGTGCCAGCAGTTACGGGCGGGAGTTTACAGATACGCAGTATTTT. This chain uses TRBV6-2 or TRBV6-3 with TRBJ2-3; 7 bases map to TRBD2. The CDR3 consists of 15 residues. Germline V gene lookup returns CDR1 MNHEY and CDR2 SVGEGT. The V segment lost 2 bases and the J segment 3 bases; nucleotides outside the gene matches: 5.

This clonotype occurred many times. V and J are TRBV7-8 and TRBJ2-5, with D possibly TRBD2 on 6 matching bases. This CDR3 comprises 14 residues. Germline loops: CDR1 SGHVS, CDR2 FQNEAQ. V was clipped by 5 bases and J by 4 bases, with 14 bases between them. CDR3 residues: CASSPRDLGETQYF. As DNA, the CDR3 is TGTGCCAGCAGCCCCCGGGACTTAGGAGAGACCCAGTACTTC.

This clonotype has more than one count but fewer than ten. The chain joins TRBV5-4 to TRBJ2-5; D is ambiguous. The V and J ends lost 0 bases and 0 bases respectively, with 9 bases between them. The CDR3 consists of 15 residues. Germline-derived CDR1 and CDR2 are SGHNT and YYREEE (reference sequence). CDR3 residues: CASSLDPRYQETQYF. DNA of the CDR3: TGTGCCAGCAGCTTGGATCCGAGGTACCAAGAGACCCAGTACTTC.

The chain has TRBV2 and TRBJ2-5, with D possibly TRBD2 on 6 matching bases. V was pared by 7 bases and J by 4 bases, with 10 bases between. Germline V gives CDR1 SNHLY, CDR2 FYNNEI. The CDR3 sequence is 12 residues long. CDR3 nucleotides: TGTGCCAGCAAGGAGGGAGGAGAGACCCAGTACTTC. Translating it yields CASKEGGETQYF.

V gene TRBV19 combines with J gene TRBJ2-4; 13 positions agree with TRBD2. Germline CDR1 reads LNHDA; CDR2 reads SQIVND (reference sequence). The CDR3 is 15 amino acids. V gave up 7 bases and J gave up 9 bases; unmatched junction bases: 9. CDR3 region: CASTPLAGGSGIQYF. The CDR3 DNA sequence: TGTGCCAGTACCCCACTAGCGGGAGGGAGTGGCATTCAGTACTTC.

V gene TRBV28 combines with J gene TRBJ1-6; D remains ambiguous. The CDR3 is 16 amino acids. Between the trimmed V and J ends, which lost 4 bases and 5 bases, there was a span of 15 bases. In germline, CDR1 is MDHEN, CDR2 SYDVKM. CDR3 DNA sequence: TGTGCCAGCAGTTCCCTTACCGACTGGGATAATTCACCCCTCCACTTT. Protein: CASSSLTDWDNSPLHF.

This clonotype turned up a few times. V is TRBV19 and J is TRBJ2-1; TRBD2 agrees at 8 bases. V trimming: 3 bases; J trimming: 5 bases; junction bases outside the gene matches: 9. The CDR3 is made up of 16 amino acids. Germline V CDR1 and CDR2: LNHDA, SQIVND (reference sequence). This CDR3 reads CASSMIGTRPNNEQFF. The DNA for the CDR3 is TGTGCCAGTAGTATGATCGGGACTAGGCCCAACAATGAGCAGTTCTTC.

The sample holds many counts of this clonotype. An end of the junction differs from the germline gene, which may be a read error. The CDR3 protein is CAISLEGLGMRTEAFF. In DNA form, the CDR3 reads TGTGCCATCAGCTTAGAGGGGTTAGGGATGCGCACTGAAGCTTTCTTT. This chain joins TRBV7-8 and TRBJ1-1; tentatively, D is TRBD1 (5 bases). The CDR3 has 16 residues. The germline gives CDR1 SGHVS, CDR2 FQNEAQ. The variable domain in full, with the rest retrieved from reference TRBV7-8 and TRBJ1-1, is GAGVSQSPRYKVAKRGQDVALRCDPISGHVSLFWYQQALGQGPEFLTYFQNEAQLDKSGLPSDRFFAERPEGSVSTLKIQRTQQEDSAVYLCAISLEGLGMRTEAFFGQGTRLTVV.

This clonotype was observed at least ten times. V is TRBV7-2 and J is TRBJ2-2, with D possibly TRBD2 on 7 matching bases. Trimming removed 2 bases at V and 5 bases at J, with 15 bases between. This CDR3 spans 16 amino acids. CDR1 and CDR2 (germline): SGHTA, FQGNSA. This CDR3 reads CASSLNGGADTGELFF. In nucleotides, the CDR3 is TGTGCCAGCAGCTTAAATGGGGGGGCAGATACCGGGGAGCTGTTTTTT.

This clonotype was seen more than once but under ten times. In DNA, the CDR3 is TGCAGCGCCACCTCCCTCCGGGGGTACAATGAGCAGTTCTTC. It specifies CSATSLRGYNEQFF. The gene calls are TRBV29-1 and TRBJ2-1; D might be TRBD2 (6 bases). CDR3 size: 14 residues. CDR1 and CDR2 from the germline V gene are SQVTM and ANQGSEA. The V end lost 7 bases, the J end lost 4 bases, and 17 bases lay between the germline ends.

Many counts were recorded for this clonotype. The chain joins TRBV12-3 or TRBV12-4 to TRBJ1-1; D may be TRBD1 (6 bases). Trimming pared 6 bases from V and 1 base from J, leaving 12 bases between. CDR3 length equals 14 residues. CDR3 coding DNA: TGTGCCAGCAGACCCGGGACATCGAACACTGAAGCTTTCTTT. It specifies CASRPGTSNTEAFF.

This clonotype was found many times. The chain couples TRBV7-2 to TRBJ1-4; the match to TRBD1 covers 8 bases. CDR3 length equals 14 residues. V dropped 5 bases and J dropped 8; count of bases not matched to a gene: 7. Germline assignment: CDR1 SGHTA and CDR2 FQGNSA. The CDR3 reads CASSQTGVREKLFF. In nucleotides, the CDR3 is TGTGCCAGCAGCCAGACAGGGGTTCGGGAAAAACTGTTTTTT.

The V and J genes are TRBV5-1 and TRBJ2-7, with D maybe TRBD1 (6 bases). V lost 4 bases to trimming and J lost 3 bases, with 11 bases between them. The CDR3 sequence is 13 residues long. The germline V gene encodes CDR1 SGHRS and CDR2 YFSETQ. The CDR3 DNA sequence: TGCGCCAGCAGCGTCGACAGGTTCTACGAGCAGTACTTC. Protein: CASSVDRFYEQYF.

This clonotype has a count of ten or more. This rearrangement joins TRBV7-8 to TRBJ2-2; tentative D call: TRBD2 (6 bases). The V and J ends lost 4 bases and 0 bases respectively, with 12 bases between them. CDR3 length: 16 amino acids. CDR1 and CDR2 from the germline V gene are SGHVS and FQNEAQ. The CDR3 region is CASSSRDFSNTGELFF. The CDR3 DNA reads TGTGCCAGCAGCTCCCGGGACTTTTCGAACACCGGGGAGCTGTTTTTT. The whole variable domain, remainder taken from reference TRBV7-8 and TRBJ2-2, is GAGVSQSPRYKVAKRGQDVALRCDPISGHVSLFWYQQALGQGPEFLTYFQNEAQLDKSGLPSDRFFAERPEGSVSTLKIQRTQQEDSAVYLCASSSRDFSNTGELFFGEGSRLTVL.

The chain carries TRBV23-1 and TRBJ2-7, with 9 positions matching TRBD2. TRBV23-1 is recorded as an ORF, its role being uncertain. J was trimmed by 3 bases and V by 0 bases; bases with no gene match: 12. This CDR3 is 18 amino acids long. The CDR3 DNA follows: TGCGCCAGCAGTCAATCAGGGGTAGCGGGAGAGGGCCTCTACGAGCAGTACTTC. Its translation is CASSQSGVAGEGLYEQYF.

V usage is TRBV29-1 and J usage is TRBJ2-3; 7 nucleotides agree with TRBD2. Trimming at V came to 3 bases and at J to 2 bases, leaving 8 bases not matched to a gene. Germline V gene lookup returns CDR1 SQVTM and CDR2 ANQGSEA. The CDR3 is 15 amino acids. The CDR3 nucleotides are TGCAGCGTTGATGGGAGGGAAACTAACACAGATACGCAGTATTTT. Protein: CSVDGRETNTDTQYF.